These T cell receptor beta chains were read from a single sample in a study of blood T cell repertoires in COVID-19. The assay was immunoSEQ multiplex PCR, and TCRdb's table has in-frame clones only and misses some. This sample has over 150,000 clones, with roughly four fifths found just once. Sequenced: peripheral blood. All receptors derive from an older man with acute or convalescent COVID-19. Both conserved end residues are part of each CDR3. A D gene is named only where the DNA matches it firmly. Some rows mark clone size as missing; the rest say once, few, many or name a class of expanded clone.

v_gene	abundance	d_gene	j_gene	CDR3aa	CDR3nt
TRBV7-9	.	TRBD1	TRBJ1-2	CASSIGQGATYGYTF	TGTGCCAGCAGCATCGGACAGGGGGCGACATATGGCTACACCTTC
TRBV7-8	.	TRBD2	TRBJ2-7	CASSLALAGGYEQYF	TGTGCCAGCAGCTTAGCACTAGCGGGGGGATACGAGCAGTACTTC
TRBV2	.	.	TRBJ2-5	CASSEANGDRQTQYF	TGTGCCAGCAGTGAAGCGAACGGCGACAGGCAGACCCAGTACTTC
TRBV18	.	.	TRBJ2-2	CASSPEQGHGELFF	TGTGCCAGCTCACCAGAACAGGGTCACGGGGAGCTGTTTTTT
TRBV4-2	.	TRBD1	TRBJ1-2	CASSPRTGQGGGGYTF	TGTGCCAGCAGCCCTCGAACGGGACAGGGGGGCGGTGGCTACACCTTC
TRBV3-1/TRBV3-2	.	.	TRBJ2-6	CASSQDPPGFGSGANVLTF	TGTGCCAGCAGCCAAGACCCTCCAGGGTTCGGCTCTGGGGCCAACGTCCTGACTTTC
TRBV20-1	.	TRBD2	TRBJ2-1	CSASFSGGTLNNEQFF	TGCAGTGCTAGTTTTAGCGGGGGAACTCTCAACAATGAGCAGTTCTTC
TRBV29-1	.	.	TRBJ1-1	CSASRAGAEAFF	TGCAGCGCCTCTAGGGCCGGGGCTGAAGCTTTCTTT
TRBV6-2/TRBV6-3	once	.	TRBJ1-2	CASSRGDYGYTF	TGTGCCAGCAGTCGGGGGGACTATGGCTACACCTTC
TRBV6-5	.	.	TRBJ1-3	CASSSISSGNTIYF	TGTGCCAGCAGTTCTATAAGCTCTGGAAACACCATATATTTT